A single sample gave rise to the 2 T cell receptor beta chains below, sequenced in a study of T cell responses to AZD1222 COVID-19 vaccine. Data came from immunoSEQ multiplex PCR; TCRdb stores just in-frame clones and leaves some out. The sample has about 120,000 clones, approximately 86% seen once; the top ten hold over 5%. Sample: peripheral blood, taken on day 0 of AZD1222 vaccination. Receptors originate from an adult in good health.

This clone was seen a few times. The J gene is TRBJ2-7, the V gene TRBV19; 8 bases map to TRBD1. Germline V gene lookup returns CDR1 LNHDA and CDR2 SQIVND (reference sequence). V lost 10 bases to trimming and J lost 3 bases; unmatched junction nucleotides: 11. The CDR3 is 14 residues long. CDR3 sequence reads: CATKGAGGIYEQYF. The CDR3 DNA follows: TGTGCCACTAAGGGGGCAGGGGGCATCTACGAGCAGTACTTC.

The V call is TRBV5-1, the J call TRBJ1-1; D is ambiguous. V was trimmed by 0 bases and J by 1 base, leaving 7 bases between them. CDR3 length: 14 residues. Germline V gene sequence: CDR1 SGHRS, CDR2 YFSETQ. The CDR3 DNA reads TGCGCCAGCAGCTTGGCCAGACCGAACACTGAAGCTTTCTTT. Encoded protein: CASSLARPNTEAFF.